This TCR beta chain stems from a study of T-cell reconstitution after alpha-beta-depleted transplantation in children. With regard to this clonotype: Its target is unknown.

General study points: There were reportedly several hundred expanded graft clones from which alpha-beta T cells came about two months after transplant.

The CDR3 is 15 amino acids. Per the germline V gene, CDR1 is SGHRS and CDR2 is YFSETQ. V was clipped by 4 bases and J by 6 bases; unmatched bases: 9. For TCRbeta, the library was prepared with unique molecular identifiers. TCRdb reprocessed the PCR reads via MiXCR and lists one record per CDR3 protein. The sample includes fewer than 550,000 distinct CDR3 sequences, about 10% of them seen just once. This receptor was identified in a female patient aged 2-9 years who had a stem cell transplant for aplastic anemia, so the T cells may come from the graft donor. This chain joins TRBV5-1 and TRBJ2-2; 7 bases fit TRBD2. Sample: PBMCs, mostly from graft donor cells, taken 180 days after TCRalphabeta/CD19-depleted stem cell transplant. The CDR3 protein is CASSGSAGYAGELFF. As DNA, the CDR3 is TGCGCCAGCAGCGGATCAGCGGGATACGCCGGGGAGCTGTTTTTT.